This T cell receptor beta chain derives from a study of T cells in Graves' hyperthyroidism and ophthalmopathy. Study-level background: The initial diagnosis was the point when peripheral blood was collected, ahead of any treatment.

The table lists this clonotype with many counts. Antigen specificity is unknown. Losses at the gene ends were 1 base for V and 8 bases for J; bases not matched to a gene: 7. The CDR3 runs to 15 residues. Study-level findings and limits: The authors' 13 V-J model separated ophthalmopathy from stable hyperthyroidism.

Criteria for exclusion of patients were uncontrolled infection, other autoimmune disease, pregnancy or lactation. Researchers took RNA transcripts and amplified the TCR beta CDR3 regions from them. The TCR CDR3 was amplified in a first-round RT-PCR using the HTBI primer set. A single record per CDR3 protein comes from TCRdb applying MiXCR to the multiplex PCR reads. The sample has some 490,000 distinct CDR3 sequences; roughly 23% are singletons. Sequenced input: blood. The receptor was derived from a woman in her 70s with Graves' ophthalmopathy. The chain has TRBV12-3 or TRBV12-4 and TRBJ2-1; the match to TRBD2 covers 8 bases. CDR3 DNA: TGTGCCAGCAGTTTAGGGACTAGCATTGTATATGAGCAGTTCTTC. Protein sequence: CASSLGTSIVYEQFF.